This TCR beta chain was observed in a study of identical twins. V was pared by 2 bases and J by 6 bases, with 12 bases of the junction left unmatched. The CDR3 sequence is 18 residues long. CDR1 and CDR2 from the germline V gene are SGHVS and FNYEAQ. Study-wide results and limits: Part of the zero-insertion signal could reflect confounding by invariant MAIT and iNKT cells. Beta out-of-frame sequences displayed a weaker excess of sharing between twins. Out-of-frame TCR alpha sharing observed in monozygotic twins exceeded model estimates.

This clonotype was picked up a small number of times. Its antigen remains unknown. A universal primer binding site was introduced by template switching. The final cDNA contained unique molecular identifiers. MiXCR, run by TCRdb on the 5' RACE reads, gives a single entry per CDR3 protein. The sample lists 400,000 to 500,000 distinct CDR3 sequences; roughly 13% were seen once. These data also formed part of another study, on yellow fever vaccine responses in identical twins.

The sequence was obtained from a woman under 30 in good health. The chain uses TRBV7-6 and TRBJ2-2; 10 nucleotides agree with TRBD2. Source material: CD4+ T cells sorted from blood. In nucleotides, the CDR3 is TGTGCCAGCAGCTTATGGCTAGCGGGAGTTAATCGGGCCGGGGAGCTGTTTTTT. It specifies CASSLWLAGVNRAGELFF.